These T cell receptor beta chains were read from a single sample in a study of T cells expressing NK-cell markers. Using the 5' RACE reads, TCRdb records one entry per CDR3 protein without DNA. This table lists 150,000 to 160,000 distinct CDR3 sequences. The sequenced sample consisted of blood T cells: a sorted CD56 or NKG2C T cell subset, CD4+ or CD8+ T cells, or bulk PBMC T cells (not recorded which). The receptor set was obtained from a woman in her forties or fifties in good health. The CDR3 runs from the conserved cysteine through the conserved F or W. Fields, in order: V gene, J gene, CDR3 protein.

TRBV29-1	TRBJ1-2	CSVPQAATAYGYTF
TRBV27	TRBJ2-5	CASSSSGSTVETQYF
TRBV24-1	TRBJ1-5	CATSGTYSNQPQHF
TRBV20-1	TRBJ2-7	CSASLPGLTYEQYF
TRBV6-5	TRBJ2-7	CASSSLTYEQYF
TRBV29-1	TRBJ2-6	CSVWESGANVLTF
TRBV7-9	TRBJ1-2	CASSNWTGNGYTF
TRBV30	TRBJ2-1	CAWRLPAGYNEQFF
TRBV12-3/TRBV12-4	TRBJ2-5	CASRGQQETQYF
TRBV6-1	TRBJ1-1	CASSPGQGYTEAFF
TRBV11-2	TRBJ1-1	CASSLDGFLAGQGGEAFF
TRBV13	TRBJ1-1	CASSLGLGQGAAFF
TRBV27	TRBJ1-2	CASSSSPWGYTF
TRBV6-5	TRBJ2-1	CASSPSAGVGSYNEQFF
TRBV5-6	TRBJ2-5	CASSPPDRGRGETQYF
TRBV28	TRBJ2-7	CASSLIGETYEQYF
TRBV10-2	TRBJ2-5	CASSESAVQETQYF
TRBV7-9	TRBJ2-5	CASSQTGDGETQYF
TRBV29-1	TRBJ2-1	CSVEKWGSDSYNEQFF
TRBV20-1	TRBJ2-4	CSAAPAGNIQYF
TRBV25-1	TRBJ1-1	CASSAPGGVNTEAFF
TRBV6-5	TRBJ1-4	CASSSKGRVNEKLFF
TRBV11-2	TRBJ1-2	CASSLDVGGTYGYTF
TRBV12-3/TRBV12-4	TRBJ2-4	CASSSGLLAKNIQYF
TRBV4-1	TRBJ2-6	CASSQDSSGANVLTF
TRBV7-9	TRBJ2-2	CASSLYPAANTGELFF
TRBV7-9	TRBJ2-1	CASTSGSSAEQFF
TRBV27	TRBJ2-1	CASKWDGSDNEQFF
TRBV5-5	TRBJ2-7	CASSLWSGGGYEQYF